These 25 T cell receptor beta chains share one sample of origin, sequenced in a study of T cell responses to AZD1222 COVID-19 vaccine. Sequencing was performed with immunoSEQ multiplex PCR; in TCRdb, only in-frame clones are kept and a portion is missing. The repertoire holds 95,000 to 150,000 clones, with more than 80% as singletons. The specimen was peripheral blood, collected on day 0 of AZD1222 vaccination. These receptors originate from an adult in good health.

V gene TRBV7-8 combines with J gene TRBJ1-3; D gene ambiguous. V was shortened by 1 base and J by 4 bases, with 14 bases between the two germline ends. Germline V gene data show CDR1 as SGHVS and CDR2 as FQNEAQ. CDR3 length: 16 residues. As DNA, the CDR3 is TGTGCCAGCAGCTTAGACCCCCCTCGGCCGGGAAACACCATATATTTT. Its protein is CASSLDPPRPGNTIYF.

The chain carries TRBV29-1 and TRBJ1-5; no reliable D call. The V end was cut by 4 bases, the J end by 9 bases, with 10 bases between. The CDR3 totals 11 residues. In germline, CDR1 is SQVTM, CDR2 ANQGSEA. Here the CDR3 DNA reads TGCAGCGTTGGGGCTACGAGGCCCCAGCATTTT. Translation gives CSVGATRPQHF. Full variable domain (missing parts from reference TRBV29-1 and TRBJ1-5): SAVISQKPSRDICQRGTSLTIQCQVDSQVTMMFWYRQQPGQSLTLIATANQGSEATYESGFVIDKFPISRPNLTFSTLTVSNMSPEDSSIYLCSVGATRPQHFGDGTRLSIL.

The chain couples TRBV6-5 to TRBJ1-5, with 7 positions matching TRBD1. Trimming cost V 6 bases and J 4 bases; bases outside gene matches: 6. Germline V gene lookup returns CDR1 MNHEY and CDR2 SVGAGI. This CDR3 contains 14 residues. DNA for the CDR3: TGTGCCAGCAGACCGGGACAGCCTAATCAGCCCCAGCATTTT. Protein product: CASRPGQPNQPQHF.

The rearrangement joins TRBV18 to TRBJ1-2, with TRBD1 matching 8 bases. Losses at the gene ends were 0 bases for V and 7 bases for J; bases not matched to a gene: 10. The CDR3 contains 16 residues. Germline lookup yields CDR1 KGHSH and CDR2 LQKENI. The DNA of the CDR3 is TGTGCCAGCTCACCACCGTGGGACCAGGGGGCTTTTGGCTACACCTTC. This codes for CASSPPWDQGAFGYTF.

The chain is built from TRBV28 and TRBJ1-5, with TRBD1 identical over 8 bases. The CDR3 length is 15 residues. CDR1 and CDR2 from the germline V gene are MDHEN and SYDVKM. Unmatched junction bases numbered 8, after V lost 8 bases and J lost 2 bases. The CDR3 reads CASGGQDRGNQPQHF. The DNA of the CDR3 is TGTGCCAGCGGGGGACAGGACCGGGGCAATCAGCCCCAGCATTTT.

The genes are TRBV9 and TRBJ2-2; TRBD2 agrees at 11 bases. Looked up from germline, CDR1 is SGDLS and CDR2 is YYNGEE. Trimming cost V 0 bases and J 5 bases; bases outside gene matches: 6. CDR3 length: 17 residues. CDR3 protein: CASSVGASGGPTGELFF. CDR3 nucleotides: TGTGCCAGCAGCGTAGGGGCTAGCGGGGGGCCGACCGGGGAGCTGTTTTTT.

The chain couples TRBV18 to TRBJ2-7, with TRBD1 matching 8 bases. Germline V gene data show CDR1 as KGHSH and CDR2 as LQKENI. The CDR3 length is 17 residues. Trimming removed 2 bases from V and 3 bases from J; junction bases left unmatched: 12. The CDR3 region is CASSPSDRVLSRYEQYF. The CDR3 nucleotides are TGTGCCAGCTCACCATCGGACAGGGTCCTTTCACGCTACGAGCAGTACTTC.

The CDR3 here is CASTPDVNYGYTF. CDR3 coding DNA: TGTGCCAGCACCCCGGACGTGAACTATGGCTACACCTTC. The rearrangement uses TRBV2 and TRBJ1-2; no reliable D call. Germline loops: CDR1 SNHLY, CDR2 FYNNEI. The CDR3 runs 13 residues. V was trimmed by 7 bases and J by 2 bases, leaving 11 bases between them. The entire variable domain, with the rest obtained from reference TRBV2 and TRBJ1-2, is as follows: EPEVTQTPSHQVTQMGQEVILRCVPISNHLYFYWYRQILGQKVEFLVSFYNNEISEKSEIFDDQFSVERPDGSNFTLKIRSTKLEDSAMYFCASTPDVNYGYTFGSGTRLTVV.

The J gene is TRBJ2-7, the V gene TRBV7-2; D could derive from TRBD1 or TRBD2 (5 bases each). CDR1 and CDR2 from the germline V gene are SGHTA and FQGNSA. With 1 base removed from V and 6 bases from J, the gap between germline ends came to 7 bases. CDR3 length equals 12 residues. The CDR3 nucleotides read TGTGCCAGCAGCTTAGGAGGGGTCGAGCAGTACTTC. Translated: CASSLGGVEQYF.

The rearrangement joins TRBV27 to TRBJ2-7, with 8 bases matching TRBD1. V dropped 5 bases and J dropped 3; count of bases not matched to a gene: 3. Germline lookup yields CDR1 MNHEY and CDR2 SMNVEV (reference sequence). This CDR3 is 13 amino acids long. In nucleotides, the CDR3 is TGTGCCAGCAGTGTGACAGGGGTCTACGAGCAGTACTTC. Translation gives CASSVTGVYEQYF.

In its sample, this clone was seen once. The CDR3 is CASTLQANTEAFF. CDR3 DNA sequence: TGTGCCAGCACCTTACAAGCCAACACTGAAGCTTTCTTT. The chain employs TRBV6-5 and TRBJ1-1; unclear D gene. Germline lookup yields CDR1 MNHEY and CDR2 SVGAGI. This CDR3 region has 13 residues. The V end was cut by 7 bases, the J end by 2 bases, with 11 bases between.

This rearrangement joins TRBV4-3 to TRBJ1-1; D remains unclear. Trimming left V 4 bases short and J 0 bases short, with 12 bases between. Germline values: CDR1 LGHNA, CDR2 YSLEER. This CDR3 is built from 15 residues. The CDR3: CASSPLGNLNTEAFF. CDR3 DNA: TGCGCCAGCAGCCCCCTGGGGAATTTGAACACTGAAGCTTTCTTT.

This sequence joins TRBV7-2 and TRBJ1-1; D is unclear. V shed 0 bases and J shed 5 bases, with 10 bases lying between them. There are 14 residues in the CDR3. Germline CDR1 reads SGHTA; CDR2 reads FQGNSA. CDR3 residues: CASSLATLGTEAFF. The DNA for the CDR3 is TGTGCCAGCAGCTTAGCGACCCTGGGGACTGAAGCTTTCTTT.

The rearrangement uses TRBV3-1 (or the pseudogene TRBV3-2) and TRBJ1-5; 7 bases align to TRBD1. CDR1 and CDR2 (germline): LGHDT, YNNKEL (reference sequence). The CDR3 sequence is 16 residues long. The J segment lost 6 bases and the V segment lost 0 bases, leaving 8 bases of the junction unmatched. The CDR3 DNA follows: TGTGCCAGCAGCCAAGATCGGGGCAGGGGGGGTCAGCCCCAGCATTTT. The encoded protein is CASSQDRGRGGQPQHF.

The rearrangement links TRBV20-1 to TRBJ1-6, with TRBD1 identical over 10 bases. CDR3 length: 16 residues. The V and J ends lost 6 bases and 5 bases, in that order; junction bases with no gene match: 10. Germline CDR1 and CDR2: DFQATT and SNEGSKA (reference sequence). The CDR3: CSASVSGQGNNSPLHF. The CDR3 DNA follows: TGCAGTGCGAGTGTGTCGGGACAGGGGAATAATTCACCCCTCCACTTT.

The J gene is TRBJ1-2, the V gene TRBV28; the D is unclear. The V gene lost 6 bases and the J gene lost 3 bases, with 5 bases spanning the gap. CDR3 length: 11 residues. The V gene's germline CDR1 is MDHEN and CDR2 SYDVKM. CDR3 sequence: CASRRDYGYTF. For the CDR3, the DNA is TGTGCCAGCAGGCGAGACTATGGCTACACCTTC.

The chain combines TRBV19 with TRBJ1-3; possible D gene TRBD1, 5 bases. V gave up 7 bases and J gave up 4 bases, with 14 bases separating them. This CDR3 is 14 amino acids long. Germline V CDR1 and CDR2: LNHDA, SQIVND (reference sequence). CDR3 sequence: CASTLGARGNTIYF. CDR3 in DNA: TGTGCCAGTACCCTCGGGGCTCGGGGAAACACCATATATTTT.

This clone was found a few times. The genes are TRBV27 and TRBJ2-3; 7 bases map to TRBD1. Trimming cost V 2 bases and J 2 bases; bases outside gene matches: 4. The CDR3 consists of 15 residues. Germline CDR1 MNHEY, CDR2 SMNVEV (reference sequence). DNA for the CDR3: TGTGCCAGCAGTTTAAAGGGACAGTTCACAGATACGCAGTATTTT. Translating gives CASSLKGQFTDTQYF.

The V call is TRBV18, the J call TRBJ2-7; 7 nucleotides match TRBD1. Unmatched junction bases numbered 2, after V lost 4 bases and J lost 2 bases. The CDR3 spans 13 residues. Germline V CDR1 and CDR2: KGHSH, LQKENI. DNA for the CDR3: TGTGCCAGCTCACACAGGGGCCCCTACGAGCAGTACTTC. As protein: CASSHRGPYEQYF.

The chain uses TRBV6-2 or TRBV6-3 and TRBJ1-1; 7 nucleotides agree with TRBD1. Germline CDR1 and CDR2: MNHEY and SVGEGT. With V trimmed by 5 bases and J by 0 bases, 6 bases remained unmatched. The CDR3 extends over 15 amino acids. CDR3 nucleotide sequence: TGTGCCAGCAGTCCCCAGGACAGGTTGAACACTGAAGCTTTCTTT. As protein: CASSPQDRLNTEAFF.

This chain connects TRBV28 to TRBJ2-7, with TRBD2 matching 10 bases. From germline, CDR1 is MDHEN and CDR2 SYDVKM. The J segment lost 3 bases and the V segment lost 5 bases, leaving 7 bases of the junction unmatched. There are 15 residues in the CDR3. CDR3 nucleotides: TGTGCCAGCAGTCCCACACTAGCGGGAAACTACGAGCAGTACTTC. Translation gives CASSPTLAGNYEQYF.

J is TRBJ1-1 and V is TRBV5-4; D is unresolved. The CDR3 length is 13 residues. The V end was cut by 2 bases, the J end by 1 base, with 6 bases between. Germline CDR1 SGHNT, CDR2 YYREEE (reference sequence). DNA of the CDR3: TGTGCCAGCAGCTTACTGGGGAACACTGAAGCTTTCTTT. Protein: CASSLLGNTEAFF.

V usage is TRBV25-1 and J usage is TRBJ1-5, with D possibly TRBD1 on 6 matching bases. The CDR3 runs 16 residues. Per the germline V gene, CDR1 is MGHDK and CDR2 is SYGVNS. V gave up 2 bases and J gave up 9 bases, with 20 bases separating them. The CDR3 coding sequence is TGTGCCAGCAGTGAAGAGGTCGACAGGCCGGCGGGGCCCCAGCATTTT. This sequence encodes CASSEEVDRPAGPQHF.

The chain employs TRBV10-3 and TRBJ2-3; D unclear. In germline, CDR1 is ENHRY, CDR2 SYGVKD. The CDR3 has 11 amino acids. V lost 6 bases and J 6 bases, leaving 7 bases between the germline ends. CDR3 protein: CAISPGDTQYF. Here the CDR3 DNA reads TGTGCCATCAGCCCCGGGGATACGCAGTATTTT.

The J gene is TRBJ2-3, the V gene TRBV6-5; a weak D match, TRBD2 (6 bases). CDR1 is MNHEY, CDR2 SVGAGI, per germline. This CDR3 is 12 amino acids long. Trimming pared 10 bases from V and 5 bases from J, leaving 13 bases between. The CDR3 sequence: CATQFGGDTQYF. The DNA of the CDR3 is TGTGCCACCCAATTCGGGGGAGATACGCAGTATTTT.